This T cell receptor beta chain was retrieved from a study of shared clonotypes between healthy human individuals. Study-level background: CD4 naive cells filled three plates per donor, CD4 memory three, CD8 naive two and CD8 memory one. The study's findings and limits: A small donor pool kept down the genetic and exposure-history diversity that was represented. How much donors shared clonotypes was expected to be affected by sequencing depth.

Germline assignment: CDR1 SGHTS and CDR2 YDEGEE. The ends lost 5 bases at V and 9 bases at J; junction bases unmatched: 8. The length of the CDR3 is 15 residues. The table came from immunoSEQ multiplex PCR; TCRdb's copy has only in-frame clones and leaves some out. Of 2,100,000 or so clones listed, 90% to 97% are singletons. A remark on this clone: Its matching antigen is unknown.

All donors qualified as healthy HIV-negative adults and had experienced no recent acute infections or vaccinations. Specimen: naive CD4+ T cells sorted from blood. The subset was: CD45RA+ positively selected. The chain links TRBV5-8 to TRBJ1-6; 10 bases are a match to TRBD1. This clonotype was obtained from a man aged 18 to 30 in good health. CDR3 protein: CASSRAGTGVSPLHF. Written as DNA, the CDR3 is TGTGCCAGCAGTCGGGCCGGGACAGGGGTTTCACCCCTCCACTTT.